This record looks at one TCR beta chain sequence and its context. Per the original data handling: Amplifying reference gene primers gave estimates of nucleated cell counts. Repertoires were generated with immunoSEQ multiplex PCR, while TCRdb's copy carries only in-frame clones and drops some. That table supplies the V and J calls and clone size; D and trimming were determined from the DNA. Here the sample spans a few hundred thousand clones, over 80% being singletons. While infection was still active, Seattle patients were enrolled and then followed longitudinally. This specimen belongs to a study of blood T cell repertoires in COVID-19. Study-wide context: Samples of COVID-19 (acute and convalescent) were obtained from the United States, Italy and Spain. In each case, the material was cDNA or gDNA derived from T cells, B-cell-depleted T cells, or PBMCs.

CDR3 size: 15 residues. Between the trimmed V and J ends, which lost 2 bases and 1 base, there was a span of 12 bases. The germline V gene encodes CDR1 SEHNR and CDR2 FQNEAQ (reference sequence). The sequenced sample was peripheral blood. The rearrangement joins TRBV7-9 to TRBJ2-7; D perhaps matches TRBD2 (6 bases). The sequence derives from a woman aged 50 to 60 with COVID-19, enrolled during active disease. CDR3 nucleotides: TGTGCCAGCAGCTTACCGGGACTTAGTTCCTACGAGCAGTACTTC. Translating gives CASSLPGLSSYEQYF.